This T cell receptor (beta chain) appears in the sequencing data of a study of siplizumab effects on memory and regulatory T cells. Study-level results: Proliferating Tregs from siplizumab cultures lacked functional confirmation of suppression. Treg origin accounted for an average of roughly 69% of mappable alloreactive CD4+ clones with siplizumab and over 25% in controls. Alloreactive clones mapping to unstimulated subsets formed only a minor fraction. Memory cells seemed less diverse than naive T cells, which seemed major alloresponse contributors.

A word on this clone: Its antigen is not identified.

CDR3 length equals 15 residues. The V end was cut by 5 bases, the J end by 0 bases, with 13 bases between. The germline V gene has CDR1 SEHNR and CDR2 FQNEAQ (reference sequence). Profiled with immunoSEQ multiplex PCR; TCRdb holds only in-frame clones, not every one. This table holds about 87,000 clones, about 91% found once. The receptor comes from a human donor in good health. Sequencing was carried out using Tregs sorted from blood. The chain employs TRBV7-9 and TRBJ1-1; D gene unclear. CDR3 protein: CASSLWTGLNTEAFF. The CDR3 DNA follows: TGTGCCAGCAGCCTCTGGACGGGCTTGAACACTGAAGCTTTCTTT.